The 7 T cell receptor beta chains listed next were all sequenced from one sample in a study of T cells in Graves' hyperthyroidism and ophthalmopathy (dated by TCRdb to about 2019). Library creation used multiplex PCR. Sequencer: Illumina HiSeq 2000. The TCR beta CDR3 regions were amplified from RNA transcripts. A first-round RT-PCR of the TCR CDR3 used the HTBI primer set with the Qiagen OneStep RT-PCR kit. The raw public reads went through TCRdb reprocessing: fastp at Q25, MiXCR clone calling, in-frame beta chains kept. Identical CDR3 protein sequences are pooled into one entry, listed with their most common genes and DNA. The sample records some 350,000 distinct CDR3 sequences, 19% of which are singletons. The ten largest clones take up around 4% of the sample. Sequencing was performed on blood. The receptors come from a woman aged 18-29 years with Graves' hyperthyroidism.

This clonotype was seen at least ten times. J is TRBJ1-3 and V is TRBV6-5, with TRBD1 identical over 11 bases. The V gene's germline CDR1 is MNHEY and CDR2 SVGAGI. V lost 4 bases and J lost 4; bases outside the gene matches: 6. This CDR3 has 16 residues. The CDR3 loop is CASSSPGQGVGNTIYF. For the CDR3, the DNA is TGTGCCAGCAGTTCCCCGGGACAGGGGGTCGGAAACACCATATATTTT.

As to this clonotype: It is unclear where the CDR3 begins or ends on the DNA, so no DNA is shown, and the CDR3 is as TCRdb lists it. The chain combines TRBV5-1 with TRBJ1-5; the table assigns TRBD1, which was not confirmed against the DNA. The CDR3 is 15 amino acids in total, end residues counted. The germline V gene encodes CDR1 SGHRS and CDR2 YFSETQ. The CDR3 region is CACSAGQGGNQPQHF.

This chain joins TRBV28 and TRBJ2-5; D may correspond to TRBD1 or TRBD2 (5 bases each). The CDR3 has 15 residues. Per germline, CDR1 MDHEN and CDR2 SYDVKM. Between the trimmed V and J ends, which lost 6 bases and 0 bases, there was a span of 14 bases. The CDR3: CASSRRDAYQETQYF. CDR3 in DNA: TGTGCCAGCAGCCGCCGGGACGCGTACCAAGAGACCCAGTACTTC. Looking up the rest from reference TRBV28 and TRBJ2-5 gives the full variable domain: DVKVTQSSRYLVKRTGEKVFLECVQDMDHENMFWYRQDPGLGLRLIYFSYDVKMKEKGDIPEGYSVSREKKERFSLILESASTNQTSMYLCASSRRDAYQETQYFGPGTRLLVL.

This clonotype was seen repeatedly, ten times or more. This chain connects TRBV11-2 to TRBJ2-5, with no clear D. CDR1 and CDR2 from the germline V gene are SGHAT and FQNNGV. Trimming shortened V by 4 bases and J by 5 bases, and 11 bases separated the two germline ends. The CDR3 is 13 residues long. This CDR3 reads CASSYRRMETQYF. The DNA of the CDR3 is TGTGCCAGCAGCTATCGAAGGATGGAGACCCAGTACTTC.

In its sample, this clonotype was seen many times. The chain is built from TRBV19 and TRBJ1-1, with 7 bases aligning to TRBD1. Germline values: CDR1 LNHDA, CDR2 SQIVND (reference sequence). The CDR3 is 14 amino acids. Losses at the gene ends were 6 bases for V and 1 base for J; bases not matched to a gene: 5. The CDR3 spells CASRVGTANTEAFF. The CDR3 coding sequence is TGTGCCAGTAGGGTTGGGACAGCGAACACTGAAGCTTTCTTT.

In its sample, this clonotype was seen many times. DNA of the CDR3: TGTGCCAGCAGCTTAGCTTCGGGACAGGGTGCGAATCAGCCCCAGCATTTT. It is translated as CASSLASGQGANQPQHF. The rearrangement uses TRBV7-6 and TRBJ1-5, with TRBD1 matching over 9 bases. V was pared by 0 bases and J by 4 bases, with 7 bases of the junction left unmatched. The CDR3 is 17 amino acids. The V gene's germline CDR1 is SGHVS and CDR2 FNYEAQ.

Points on this clonotype: This could be a read error, since a much larger clone is one nucleotide away. The J gene is TRBJ1-2, the V gene TRBV3-1; D is unresolved. From germline, CDR1 is LGHDT and CDR2 YNNKEL (reference sequence). The CDR3 spans 11 residues. Trimming pared 4 bases from V and 3 bases from J, leaving 3 bases between. The CDR3 spells CASSRYYGYTF. Written as DNA, the CDR3 is TGTGCCAGCAGCCGATACTATGGCTACACCTTC.